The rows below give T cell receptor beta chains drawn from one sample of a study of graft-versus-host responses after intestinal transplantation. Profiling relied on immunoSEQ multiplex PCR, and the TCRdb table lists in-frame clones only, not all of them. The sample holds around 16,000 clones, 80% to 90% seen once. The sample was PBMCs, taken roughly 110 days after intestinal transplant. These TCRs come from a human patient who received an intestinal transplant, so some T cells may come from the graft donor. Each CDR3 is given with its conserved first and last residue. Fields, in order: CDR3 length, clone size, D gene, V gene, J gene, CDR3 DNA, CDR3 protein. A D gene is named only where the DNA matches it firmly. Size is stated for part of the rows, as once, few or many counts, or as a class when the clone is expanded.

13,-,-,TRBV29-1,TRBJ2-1,TGCAGCGTGGGAGTGGGAAATAGGAATGAGCAGTTCTTC,CSVGVGNRNEQFF
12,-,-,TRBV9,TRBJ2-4,TGTGCCAGCAGCCCCCAGGGTGACATTCAGTACTTC,CASSPQGDIQYF
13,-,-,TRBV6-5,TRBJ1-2,TGTGCCAGCAGTCCTCAATTGGAGTGGGGCTACACCTTC,CASSPQLEWGYTF
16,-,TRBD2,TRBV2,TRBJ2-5,TGTGCCAGCAGTGCGTCACTAGCGGGAGAATTAGAGACCCAGTACTTC,CASSASLAGELETQYF
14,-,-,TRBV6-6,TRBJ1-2,TGTGCCAGCAGTTACTCGTTGGCAGCCTATGGCTACACCTTC,CASSYSLAAYGYTF
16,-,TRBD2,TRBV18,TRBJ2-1,TGTGCCAGCTCACCGGGACTAGAGAGACCTTACAATGAGCAGTTCTTC,CASSPGLERPYNEQFF
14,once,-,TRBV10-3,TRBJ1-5,TGTGCCATCAGTGAGTCGACGGGAGGTCAGCCCCAGCATTTT,CAISESTGGQPQHF
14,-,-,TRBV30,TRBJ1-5,TGTGCCTGGGCCCGTCCAGGGGCCAATCAGCCCCAGCATTTT,CAWARPGANQPQHF
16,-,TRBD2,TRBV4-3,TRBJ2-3,TGCGCCAGCAGCCAAGATGGGGCGGGAGGGCCCGATACGCAGTATTTT,CASSQDGAGGPDTQYF
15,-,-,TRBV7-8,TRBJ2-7,TGTGCCAGCAGCTGGTTTCAGGCAGGTTCCTACGAGCAGTACTTC,CASSWFQAGSYEQYF
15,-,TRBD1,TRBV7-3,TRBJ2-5,TGTGCCAGCAGCTCCGGGACAGGGGGCGAGGAGACCCAGTACTTC,CASSSGTGGEETQYF
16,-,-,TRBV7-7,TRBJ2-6,TGTGCCAGCAGCCCTCTGGACCTCTCTGGGGCCAACGTCCTGACTTTC,CASSPLDLSGANVLTF
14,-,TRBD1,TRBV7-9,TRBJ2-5,TGTGCCAGCAGCATAGACAGGGACCGGGAGACCCAGTACTTC,CASSIDRDRETQYF
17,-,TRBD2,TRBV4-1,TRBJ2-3,TGCGCCAGCAGCCAAGATAGGGCTAGCGGGGCAGCAGATACGCAGTATTTT,CASSQDRASGAADTQYF
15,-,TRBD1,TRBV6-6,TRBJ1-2,TGTGCCAGCAGTTCCCCGGACAGGGGACTCTATGGCTACACCTTC,CASSSPDRGLYGYTF
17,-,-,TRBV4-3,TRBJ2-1,TGCGCCAGCAGCCAAGGGGCGGGGACTCCCATGTGGAATGAGCAGTTCTTC,CASSQGAGTPMWNEQFF
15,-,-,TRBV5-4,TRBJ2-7,TGTGCCAGCAGTTTACAGAGGGCCCGCTCCTACGAGCAGTACTTC,CASSLQRARSYEQYF
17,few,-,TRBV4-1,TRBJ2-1,TGCGCCAGCAGCCAAGAGGGGCAGGGCAGCTCCTACAATGAGCAGTTCTTC,CASSQEGQGSSYNEQFF
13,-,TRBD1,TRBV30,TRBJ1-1,TGTGCCTTACAGGGGAACATAAACACTGAAGCTTTCTTT,CALQGNINTEAFF
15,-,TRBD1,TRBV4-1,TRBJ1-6,TGCGCCAGCAGCCACCCGACAGGGTGGGATTCACCCCTCCACTTT,CASSHPTGWDSPLHF
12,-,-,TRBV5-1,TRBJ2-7,TGCGCCAGCAGCTCGGGAGACTACGAGCAGTACTTC,CASSSGDYEQYF
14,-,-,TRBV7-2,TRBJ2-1,TGTGCCAGCAGCTTAGGGGAGATCCACAATGAGCAGTTCTTC,CASSLGEIHNEQFF
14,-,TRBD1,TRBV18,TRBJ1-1,TGTGCCAGCTCACCGATGGACAGGGACACTGAAGCTTTCTTT,CASSPMDRDTEAFF
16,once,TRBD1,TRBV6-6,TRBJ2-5,TGTGCCAGCAGTTACGGGCTGGACAGGGCTGGAGAGACCCAGTACTTC,CASSYGLDRAGETQYF
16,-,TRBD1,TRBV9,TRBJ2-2,TGTGCCAGCAGCGTAGGGACAGGGGGAAGCACCGGGGAGCTGTTTTTT,CASSVGTGGSTGELFF
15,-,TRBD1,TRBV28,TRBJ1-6,TGTGCCAGCAGTTTATGGGGGACAGTCAATTCACCCCTCCACTTT,CASSLWGTVNSPLHF
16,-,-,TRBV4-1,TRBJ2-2,TGCGCCAGCAGCCAAGAATTTTGGCTGGACACCGGGGAGCTGTTTTTT,CASSQEFWLDTGELFF
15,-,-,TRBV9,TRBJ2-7,TGTGCCAGCAGCGTAGGGGGCAGCTTTAACCTCGAGCAGTACTTC,CASSVGGSFNLEQYF
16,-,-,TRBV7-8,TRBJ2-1,TGTGCCAGCAGCTTACGGGCAGCAAGCTCCTACAATGAGCAGTTCTTC,CASSLRAASSYNEQFF
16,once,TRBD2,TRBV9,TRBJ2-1,TGTGCCAGCAGCGTAATTCTAGCGGGAGGGCCGGGAGTGCAGTTCTTC,CASSVILAGGPGVQFF
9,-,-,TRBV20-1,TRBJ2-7,TGCAGTGCCGGGGGCGAGCAGTACTTC,CSAGGEQYF
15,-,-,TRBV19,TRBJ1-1,TGTGCCAGTAGTATTGATCCAGGCCCGAGACGTGAAGCTTTCTTT,CASSIDPGPRREAFF
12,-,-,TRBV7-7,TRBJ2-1,TGTGCCAGCAGCTCATCGGGGGCTGAGCAGTTCTTC,CASSSSGAEQFF
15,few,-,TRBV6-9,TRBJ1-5,TGTGCCAGCAGTGACTGGGGGGGCCGCGGTCAGCCCCAGCATTTT,CASSDWGGRGQPQHF
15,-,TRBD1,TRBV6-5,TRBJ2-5,TGTGCCAGCAGCCGGGACAGGGGCCCTCAAGAGACCCAGTACTTC,CASSRDRGPQETQYF
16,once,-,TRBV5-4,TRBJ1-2,TGTGCCAGCAGCTTGGGGGGGAATCAGGGGAACTATGGCTACACCTTC,CASSLGGNQGNYGYTF
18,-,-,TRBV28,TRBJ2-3,TGTGCCAGCAGCCGAGAGGCCGACCGAGACCTTAGCACAGATACGCAGTATTTT,CASSREADRDLSTDTQYF
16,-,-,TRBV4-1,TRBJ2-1,TGCGCCAGCAGCCAAGAAGAAGGCCTGGCCTACAATGAGCAGTTCTTC,CASSQEEGLAYNEQFF
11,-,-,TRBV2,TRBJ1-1,TGTGCCAGCAGTGATTACACTGAAGCTTTCTTT,CASSDYTEAFF
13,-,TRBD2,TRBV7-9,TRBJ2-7,TGTGCCAGCAGCCCTGGACTAGGGAGCGAGCAGTACTTC,CASSPGLGSEQYF
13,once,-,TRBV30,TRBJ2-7,TGTGCCTGGAGAGGCCAAGCTTCCTACGAGCAGTACTTC,CAWRGQASYEQYF
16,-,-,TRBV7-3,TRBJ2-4,TGTGCCAGCAGCCCCGACCCACGAGGGGCCAAAAACATTCAGTACTTC,CASSPDPRGAKNIQYF
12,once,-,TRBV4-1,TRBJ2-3,TGCGCCAGCAGCCCTAATTCGGGACGGCAGTATTTT,CASSPNSGRQYF
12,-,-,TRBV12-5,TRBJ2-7,TGTGCTAGTGGTTTGGACACCTACGAGCAGTACTTC,CASGLDTYEQYF
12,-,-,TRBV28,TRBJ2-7,TGTGCCAGCAGTACACCTTCCTACGAGCAGTACTTC,CASSTPSYEQYF
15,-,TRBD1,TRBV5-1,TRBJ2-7,TGCGCCAGCAGCGCTCACGGGACAGGGTTCTACGAGCAGTACTTC,CASSAHGTGFYEQYF
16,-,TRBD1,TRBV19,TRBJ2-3,TGTGCCAGTAGTATGGTACGACAGGGGGTCACAGATACGCAGTATTTT,CASSMVRQGVTDTQYF
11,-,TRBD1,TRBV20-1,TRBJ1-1,TGCAGTGCTACAGGGGGTGTTGAAGCTTTCTTT,CSATGGVEAFF
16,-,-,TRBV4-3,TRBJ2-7,TGCGCCAGCAGCCAAGTTTCCCCTTCTTCCTCCTACGAGCAGTACTTC,CASSQVSPSSSYEQYF
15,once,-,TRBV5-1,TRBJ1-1,TGCGCCAGCAGCACCCAGACAGGAACAAACACTGAAGCTTTCTTT,CASSTQTGTNTEAFF
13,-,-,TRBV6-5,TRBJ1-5,TGTGCCAGCAGCCAAGGTAGCAATCAGCCCCAGCATTTT,CASSQGSNQPQHF
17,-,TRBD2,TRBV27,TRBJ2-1,TGTGCCAGCAGTACATACTCGACTAGCGGGAGGATCAGTGAGCAGTTCTTC,CASSTYSTSGRISEQFF
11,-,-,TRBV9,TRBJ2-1,TGTGCCAGCAGCTTAGGAGGGGAGCAGTTCTTC,CASSLGGEQFF
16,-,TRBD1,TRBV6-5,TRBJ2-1,TGTGCCAGCAGTTACTCTTTCGGACAGGGGGCGGGGGAGCAGTTCTTC,CASSYSFGQGAGEQFF
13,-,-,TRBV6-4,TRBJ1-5,TGTGCCAGCAGTGTTTATCCGAGCCAGCCCCAGCATTTT,CASSVYPSQPQHF
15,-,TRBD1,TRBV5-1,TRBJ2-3,TGCGCCAGCTATCCGGGGACAGGGGGCGCAGATACGCAGTATTTT,CASYPGTGGADTQYF
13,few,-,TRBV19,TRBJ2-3,TGTGCCAGTAGTAGGGGAGCCACAGATACGCAGTATTTT,CASSRGATDTQYF
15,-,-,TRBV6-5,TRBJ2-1,TGTGCCAGCAGTTACAGGGAGAGCTCCTACAATGAGCAGTTCTTC,CASSYRESSYNEQFF
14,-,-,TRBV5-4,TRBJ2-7,TGTGCCAGCAGCTTACAGGGAATCCCCTACGAGCAGTACTTC,CASSLQGIPYEQYF
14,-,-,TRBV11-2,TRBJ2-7,TGTGCCAGCAGCTTTTATGGAGGGGGCTACGAGCAGTACTTC,CASSFYGGGYEQYF